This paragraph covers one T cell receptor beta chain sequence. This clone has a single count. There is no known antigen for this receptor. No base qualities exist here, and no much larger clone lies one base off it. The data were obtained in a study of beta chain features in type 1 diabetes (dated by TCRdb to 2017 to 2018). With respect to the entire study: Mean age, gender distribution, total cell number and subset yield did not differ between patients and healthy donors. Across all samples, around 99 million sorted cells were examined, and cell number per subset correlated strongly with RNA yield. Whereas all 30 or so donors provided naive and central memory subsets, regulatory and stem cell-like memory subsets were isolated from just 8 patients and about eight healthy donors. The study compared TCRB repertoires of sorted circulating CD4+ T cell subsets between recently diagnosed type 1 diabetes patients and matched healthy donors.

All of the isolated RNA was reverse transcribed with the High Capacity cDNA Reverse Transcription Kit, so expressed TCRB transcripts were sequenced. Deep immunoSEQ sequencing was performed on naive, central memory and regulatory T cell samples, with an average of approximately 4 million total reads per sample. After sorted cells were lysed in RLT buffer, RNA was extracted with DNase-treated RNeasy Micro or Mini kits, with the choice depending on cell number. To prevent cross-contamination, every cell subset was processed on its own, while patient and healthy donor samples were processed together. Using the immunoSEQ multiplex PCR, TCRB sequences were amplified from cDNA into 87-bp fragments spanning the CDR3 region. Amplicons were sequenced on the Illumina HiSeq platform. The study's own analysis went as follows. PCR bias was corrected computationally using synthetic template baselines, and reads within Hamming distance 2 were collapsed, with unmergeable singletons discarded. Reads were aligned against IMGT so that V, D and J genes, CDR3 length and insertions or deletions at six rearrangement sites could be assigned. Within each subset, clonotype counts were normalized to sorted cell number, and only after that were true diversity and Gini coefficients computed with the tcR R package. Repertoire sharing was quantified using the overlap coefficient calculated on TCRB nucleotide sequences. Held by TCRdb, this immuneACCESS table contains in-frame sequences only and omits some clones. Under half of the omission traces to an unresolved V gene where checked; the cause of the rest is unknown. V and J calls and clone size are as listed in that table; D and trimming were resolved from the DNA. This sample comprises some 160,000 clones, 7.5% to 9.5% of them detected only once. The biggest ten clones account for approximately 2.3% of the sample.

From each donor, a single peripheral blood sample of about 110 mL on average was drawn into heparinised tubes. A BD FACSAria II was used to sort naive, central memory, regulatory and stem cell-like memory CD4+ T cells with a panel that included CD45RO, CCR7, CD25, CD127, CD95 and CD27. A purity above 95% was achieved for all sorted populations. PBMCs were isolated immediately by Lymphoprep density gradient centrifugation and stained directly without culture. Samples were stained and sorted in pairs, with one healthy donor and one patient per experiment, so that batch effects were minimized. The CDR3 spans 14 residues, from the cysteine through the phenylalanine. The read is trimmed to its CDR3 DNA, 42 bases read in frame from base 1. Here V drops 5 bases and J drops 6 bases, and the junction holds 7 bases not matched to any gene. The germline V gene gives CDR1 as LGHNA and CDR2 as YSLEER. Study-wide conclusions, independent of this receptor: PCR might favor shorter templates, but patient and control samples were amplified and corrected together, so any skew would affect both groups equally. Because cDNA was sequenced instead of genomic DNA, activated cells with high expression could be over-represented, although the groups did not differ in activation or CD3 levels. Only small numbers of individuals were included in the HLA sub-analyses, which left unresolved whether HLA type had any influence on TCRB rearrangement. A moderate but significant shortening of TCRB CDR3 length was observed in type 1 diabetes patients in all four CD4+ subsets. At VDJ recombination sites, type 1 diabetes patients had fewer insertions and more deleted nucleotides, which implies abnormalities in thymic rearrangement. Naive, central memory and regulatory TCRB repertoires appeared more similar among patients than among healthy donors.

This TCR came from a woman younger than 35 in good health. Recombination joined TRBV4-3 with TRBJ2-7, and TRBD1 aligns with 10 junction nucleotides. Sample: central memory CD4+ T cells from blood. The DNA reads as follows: TGCGCCAGCAGCGCGGGACAGGGGATTCTCGAGCAGTACTTC. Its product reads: CASSAGQGILEQYF.